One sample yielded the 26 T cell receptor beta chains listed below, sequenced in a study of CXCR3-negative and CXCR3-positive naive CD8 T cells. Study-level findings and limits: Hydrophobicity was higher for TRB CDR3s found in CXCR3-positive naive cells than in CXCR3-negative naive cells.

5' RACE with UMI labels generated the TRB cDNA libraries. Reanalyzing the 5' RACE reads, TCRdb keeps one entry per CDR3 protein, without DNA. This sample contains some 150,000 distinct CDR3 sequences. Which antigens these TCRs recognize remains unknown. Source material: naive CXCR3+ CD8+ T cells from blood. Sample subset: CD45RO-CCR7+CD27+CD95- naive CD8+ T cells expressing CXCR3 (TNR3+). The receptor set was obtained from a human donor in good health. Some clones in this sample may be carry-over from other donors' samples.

The CDR3 sequence: CSVELDAGNEQFF. The chain joins TRBV29-1 to TRBJ2-1; no DNA is available, so the TRBD2 call from TCRdb remains unchecked. This CDR3 has 13 residues. Per the germline V gene, CDR1 is SQVTM and CDR2 is ANQGSEA.

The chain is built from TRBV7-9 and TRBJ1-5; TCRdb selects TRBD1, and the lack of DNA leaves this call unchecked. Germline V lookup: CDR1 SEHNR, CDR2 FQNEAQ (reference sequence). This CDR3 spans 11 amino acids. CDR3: CASSQGGPQHF.

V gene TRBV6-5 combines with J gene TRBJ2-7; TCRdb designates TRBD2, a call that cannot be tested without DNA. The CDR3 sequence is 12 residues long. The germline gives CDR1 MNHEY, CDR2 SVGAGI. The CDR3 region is CASMRDPYEQYF.

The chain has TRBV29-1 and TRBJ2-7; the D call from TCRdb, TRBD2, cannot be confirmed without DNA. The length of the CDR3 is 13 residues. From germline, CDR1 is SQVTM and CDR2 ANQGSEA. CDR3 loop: CSVEASGGYEQYF.

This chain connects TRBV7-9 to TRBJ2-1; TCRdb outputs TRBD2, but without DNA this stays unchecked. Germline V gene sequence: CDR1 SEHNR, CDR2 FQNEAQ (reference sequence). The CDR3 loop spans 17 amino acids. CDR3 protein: CASSPGLALPLSNEQFF.

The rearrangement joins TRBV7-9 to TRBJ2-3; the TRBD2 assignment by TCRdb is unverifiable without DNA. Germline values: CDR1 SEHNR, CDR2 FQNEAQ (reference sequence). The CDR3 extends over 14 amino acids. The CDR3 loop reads CASTSSGSPDTQYF. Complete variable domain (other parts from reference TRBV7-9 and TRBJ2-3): DTGVSQNPRHKITKRGQNVTFRCDPISEHNRLYWYRQTLGQGPEFLTYFQNEAQLEKSRLLSDRFSAERPKGSFSTLEIQRTEQGDSAMYLCASTSSGSPDTQYFGPGTRLTVL.

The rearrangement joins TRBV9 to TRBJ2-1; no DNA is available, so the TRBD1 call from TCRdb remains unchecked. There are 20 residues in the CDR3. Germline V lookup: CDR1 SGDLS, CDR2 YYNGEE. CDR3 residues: CASSAHRGFILAERYNEQFF.

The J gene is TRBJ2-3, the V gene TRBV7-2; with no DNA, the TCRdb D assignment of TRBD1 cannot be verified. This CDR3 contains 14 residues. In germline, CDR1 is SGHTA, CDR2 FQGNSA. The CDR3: CASSPRDKTDTQYF.

The CDR3 sequence is CASSLFAGGPTDTQYF. This chain links TRBV7-3 with TRBJ2-3; TCRdb calls TRBD2, which cannot be checked without DNA. Germline loops: CDR1 SGHTA, CDR2 FQGTGA. The CDR3 has 16 amino acids.

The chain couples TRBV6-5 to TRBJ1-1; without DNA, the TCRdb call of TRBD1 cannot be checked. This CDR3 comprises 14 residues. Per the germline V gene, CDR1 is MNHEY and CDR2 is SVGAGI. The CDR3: CASSYSADRGLAFF.

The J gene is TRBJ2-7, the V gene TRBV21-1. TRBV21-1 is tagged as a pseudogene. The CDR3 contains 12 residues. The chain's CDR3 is CASSKEAHEQYF.

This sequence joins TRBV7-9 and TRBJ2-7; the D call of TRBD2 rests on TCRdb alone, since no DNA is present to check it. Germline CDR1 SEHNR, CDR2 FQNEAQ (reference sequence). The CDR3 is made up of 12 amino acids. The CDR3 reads CASSLVGPEQYF.

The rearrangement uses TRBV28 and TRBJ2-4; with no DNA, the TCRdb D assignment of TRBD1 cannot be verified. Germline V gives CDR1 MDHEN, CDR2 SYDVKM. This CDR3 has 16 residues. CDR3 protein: CASSFTLTGGKNIQYF.

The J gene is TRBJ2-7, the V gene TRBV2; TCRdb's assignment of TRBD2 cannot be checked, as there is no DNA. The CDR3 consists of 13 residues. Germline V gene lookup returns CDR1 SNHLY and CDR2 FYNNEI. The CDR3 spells CASTPPNSYEQYF.

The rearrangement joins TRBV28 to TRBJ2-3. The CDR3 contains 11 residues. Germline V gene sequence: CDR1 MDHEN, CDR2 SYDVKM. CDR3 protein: CASSFISTQYF.

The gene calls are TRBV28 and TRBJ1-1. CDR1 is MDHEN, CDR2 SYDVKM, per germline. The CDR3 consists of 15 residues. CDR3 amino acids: CASSMRRGWMAEAFF.

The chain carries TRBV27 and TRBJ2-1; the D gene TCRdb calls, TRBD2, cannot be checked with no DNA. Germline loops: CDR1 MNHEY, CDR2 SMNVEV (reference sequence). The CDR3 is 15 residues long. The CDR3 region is CASSLNSPSYNEQFF.

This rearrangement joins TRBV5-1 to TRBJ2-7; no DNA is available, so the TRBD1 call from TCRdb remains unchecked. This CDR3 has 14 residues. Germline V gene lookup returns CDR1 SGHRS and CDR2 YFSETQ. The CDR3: CASGGAGGHNEQYF.

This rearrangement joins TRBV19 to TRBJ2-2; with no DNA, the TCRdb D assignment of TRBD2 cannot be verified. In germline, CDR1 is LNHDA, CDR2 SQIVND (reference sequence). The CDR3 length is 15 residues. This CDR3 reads CASSMGGRSTGELFF.

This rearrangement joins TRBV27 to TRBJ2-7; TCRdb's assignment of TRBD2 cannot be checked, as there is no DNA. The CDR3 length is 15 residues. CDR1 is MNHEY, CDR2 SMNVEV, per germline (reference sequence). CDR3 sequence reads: CASSKTAGEAYEQYF.

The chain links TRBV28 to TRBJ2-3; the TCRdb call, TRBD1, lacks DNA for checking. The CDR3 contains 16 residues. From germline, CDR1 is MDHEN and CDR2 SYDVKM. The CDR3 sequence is CASPPKAGPITDTQYF.

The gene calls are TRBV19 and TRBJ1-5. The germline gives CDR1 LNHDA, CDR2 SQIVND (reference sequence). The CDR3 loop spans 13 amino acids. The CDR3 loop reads CASMRESNQPQHF.

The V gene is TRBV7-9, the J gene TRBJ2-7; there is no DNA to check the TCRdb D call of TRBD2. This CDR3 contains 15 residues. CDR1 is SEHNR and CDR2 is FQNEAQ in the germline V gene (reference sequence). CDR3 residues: CASIPMASGDYEQYF.

The chain's CDR3 is CASSDGLGRNEQYF. The rearrangement joins TRBV5-1 to TRBJ2-7; without DNA, the TCRdb call of TRBD1 cannot be checked. The V gene's germline CDR1 is SGHRS and CDR2 YFSETQ. This CDR3 comprises 14 residues.

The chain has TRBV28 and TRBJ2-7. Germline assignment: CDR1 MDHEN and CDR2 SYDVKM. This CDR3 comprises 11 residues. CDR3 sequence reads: CASSYWGEQYF.

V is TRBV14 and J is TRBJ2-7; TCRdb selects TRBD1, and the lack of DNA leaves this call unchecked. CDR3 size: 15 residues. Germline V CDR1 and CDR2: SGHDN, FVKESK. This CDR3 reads CASSTRLGQNYEQYF. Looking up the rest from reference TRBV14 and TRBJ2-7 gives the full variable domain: EAGVTQFPSHSVIEKGQTVTLRCDPISGHDNLYWYRRVMGKEIKFLLHFVKESKQDESGMPNNRFLAERTGGTYSTLKVQPAELEDSGVYFCASSTRLGQNYEQYFGPGTRLTVT.